The clone carrying this T cell receptor beta chain was seen more than once but under ten times. Its matching antigen is unknown. The sample belongs to a study of T-cell memory formation after mild COVID-19. Looking at the study overall: The two donors had largely donor-specific TCR clusters. Findings of the study overall: Memory from before infection featured some responding clones, which suggests cross-reactive memory joined. CD4+ contracting clones were mainly CM and EM; CD8+ ones, EMRA.

The CDR3 contains 15 residues. With 1 base clipped from V and 6 bases from J, the junction kept 6 bases outside the gene matches. In germline, CDR1 is SGHRS, CDR2 YFSETQ. The authors produced TCR alpha and TCR beta cDNA libraries with sample barcodes and UMIs by 5'RACE using constant-segment primers. Each CDR3 protein is one row after TCRdb ran MiXCR on the 5' RACE reads. This table has about 130,000 distinct CDR3 sequences, over 15% appearing once. This TCR derives from a young man who had mild COVID-19 (a few samples of this study predate the infection). Cell type and time point are not known. Material for sequencing was PBMCs or a T cell subset sorted from them (not recorded which). This rearrangement joins TRBV5-1 to TRBJ2-3; 9 bases match TRBD2. This CDR3 reads CASSLRASGEDTQYF. CDR3 DNA sequence: TGCGCCAGCAGCTTGAGGGCTAGCGGGGAGGATACGCAGTATTTT.